This T cell receptor beta chain was identified in a study of cytomegalovirus exposure and HLA in healthy donors. It was with 60 Vbeta and 13 Jbeta primers that the PCR ran. Sequenced by immunoSEQ multiplex PCR; TCRdb stores in-frame clones only, minus some. The repertoire table contains fewer than 130,000 clones. The CDR3 spans 14 residues. V lost 6 bases and J lost 6, with 21 bases in between. Germline V gene lookup returns CDR1 SQVTM and CDR2 ANQGSEA. The material sequenced was PBMCs. V is TRBV29-1 and J is TRBJ2-7, with D possibly matching TRBD2 (6 bases). The sequence came from a man aged 50 to 60 in good health and CMV-seronegative. The CDR3: CSVGGTDSWGEQYF. DNA for the CDR3: TGCAGCGTCGGCGGGACGGACTCTTGGGGCGAGCAGTACTTC.